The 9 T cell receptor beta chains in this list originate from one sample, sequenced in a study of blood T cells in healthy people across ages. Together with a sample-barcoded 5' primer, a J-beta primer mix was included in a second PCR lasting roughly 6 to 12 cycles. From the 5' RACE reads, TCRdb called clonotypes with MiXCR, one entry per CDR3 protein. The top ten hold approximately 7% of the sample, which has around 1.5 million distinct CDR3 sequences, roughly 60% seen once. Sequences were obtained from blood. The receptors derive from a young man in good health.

The CDR3 DNA reads TGTGCCACCAGCAGAGATATGGGGGGCGGAGCAGCGAACACCGGGGAGCTGTTTTTT. It yields the protein CATSRDMGGGAANTGELFF. The genes are TRBV15 and TRBJ2-2; D is perhaps TRBD1 or TRBD2 (6 bases each). CDR1 and CDR2 (germline): LNHNV, YYDKDF (reference sequence). The CDR3 spans 19 residues. The V end lost 0 bases, the J end lost 0 bases, and 17 bases lay between the germline ends.

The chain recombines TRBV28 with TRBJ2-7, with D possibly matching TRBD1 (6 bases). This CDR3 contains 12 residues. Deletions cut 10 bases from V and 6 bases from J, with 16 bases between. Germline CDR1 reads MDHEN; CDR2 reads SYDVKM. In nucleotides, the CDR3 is TGTGCCATCACCTCACAGGGCGGCGAGCAGTACTTC. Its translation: CAITSQGGEQYF.

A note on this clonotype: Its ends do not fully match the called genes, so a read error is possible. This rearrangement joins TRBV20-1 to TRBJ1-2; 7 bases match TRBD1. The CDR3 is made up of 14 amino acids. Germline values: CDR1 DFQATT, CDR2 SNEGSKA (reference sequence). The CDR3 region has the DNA TGCGGTGCTAAGCCGACAGGGTGGAACGTAGGCTACACCTTC. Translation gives CGAKPTGWNVGYTF.

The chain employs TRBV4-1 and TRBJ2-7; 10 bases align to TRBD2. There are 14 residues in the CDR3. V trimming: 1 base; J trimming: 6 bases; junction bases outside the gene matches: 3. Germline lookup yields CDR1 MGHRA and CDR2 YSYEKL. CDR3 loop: CASSQVLAGVEQYF. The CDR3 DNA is TGCGCCAGCAGCCAAGTTCTAGCGGGGGTCGAGCAGTACTTC.

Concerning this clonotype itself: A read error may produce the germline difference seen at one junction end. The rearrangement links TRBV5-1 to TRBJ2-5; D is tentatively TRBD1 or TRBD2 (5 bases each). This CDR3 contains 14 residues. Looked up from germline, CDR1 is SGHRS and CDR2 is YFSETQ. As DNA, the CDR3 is TGCGCCAGCAAGACCGGGGCTAGCCAAGAGACCCGGTACTTC. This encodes CASKTGASQETRYF.

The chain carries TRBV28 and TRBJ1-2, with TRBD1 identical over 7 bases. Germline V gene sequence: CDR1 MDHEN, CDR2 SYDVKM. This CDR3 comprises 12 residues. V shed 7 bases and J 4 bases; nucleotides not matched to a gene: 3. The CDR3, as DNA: TGTGCCAGCACGGGACAGCCCTATGGCTACACCTTC. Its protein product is CASTGQPYGYTF.

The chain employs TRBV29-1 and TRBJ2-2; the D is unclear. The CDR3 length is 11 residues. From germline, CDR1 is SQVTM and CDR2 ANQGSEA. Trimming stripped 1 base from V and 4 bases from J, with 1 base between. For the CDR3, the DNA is TGCAGCGTTGAAGCCACCGGGGAGCTGTTTTTT. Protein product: CSVEATGELFF.

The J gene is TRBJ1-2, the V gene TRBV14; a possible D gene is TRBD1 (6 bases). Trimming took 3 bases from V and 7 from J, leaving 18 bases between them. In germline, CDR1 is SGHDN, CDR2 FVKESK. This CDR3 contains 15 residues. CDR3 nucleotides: TGTGCCAGCAGCCATAGGCGACAGGCGATAGGTGGCTACACCTTC. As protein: CASSHRRQAIGGYTF.

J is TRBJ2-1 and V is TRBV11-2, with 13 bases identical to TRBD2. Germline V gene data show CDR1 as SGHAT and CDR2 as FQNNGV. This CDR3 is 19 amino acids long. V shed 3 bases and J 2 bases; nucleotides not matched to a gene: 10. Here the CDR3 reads CASSLGPGLAGPPYNEQFF. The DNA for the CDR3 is TGTGCCAGCAGCTTGGGACCGGGACTAGCGGGACCACCCTACAATGAGCAGTTCTTC. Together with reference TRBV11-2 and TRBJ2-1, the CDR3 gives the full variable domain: EAGVAQSPRYKIIEKRQSVAFWCNPISGHATLYWYQQILGQGPKLLIQFQNNGVVDDSQLPKDRFSAERLKGVDSTLKIQPAKLEDSAVYLCASSLGPGLAGPPYNEQFFGPGTRLTVL.